This T cell receptor (beta chain) was identified in a study of shared clonotypes between healthy human individuals. Overall study context: The study used three CD4 naive, three CD4 memory, two CD8 naive and one CD8 memory plate per donor.

As concerns this clone: The antigen is unknown.

Study conclusions and caveats: The donor pool, a small one, limited the genetic and exposure-history diversity represented.

Trimming cost V 1 base and J 4 bases, with 7 bases left between them. This CDR3 has 14 residues. The germline gives CDR1 LGHNA, CDR2 YSLEER. In the sorted-subset replicate PCRs, about 200 ng DNA, 25,000 to 30,000 T cell genomes, was used. Profiled with immunoSEQ multiplex PCR; TCRdb holds only in-frame clones, not every one. The sample lists millions of clones; about 93% were seen once. CD45RO-negative, CCR7-selected cells formed the naive CD8 fraction, which excluded terminally differentiated effector memory CD45RA+ cells. This clonotype originated in a man between 18 and 29 years old in good health. Some clones in this sample may be carry-over from other donors' samples. The genes are TRBV4-3 and TRBJ2-2; no clear D gene. Sequenced: naive CD8+ T cells from PBMCs. DNA of the CDR3: TGCGCCAGCAGCCAAGGTATAGCCACCGGGGAGCTGTTTTTT. Amino acids: CASSQGIATGELFF.